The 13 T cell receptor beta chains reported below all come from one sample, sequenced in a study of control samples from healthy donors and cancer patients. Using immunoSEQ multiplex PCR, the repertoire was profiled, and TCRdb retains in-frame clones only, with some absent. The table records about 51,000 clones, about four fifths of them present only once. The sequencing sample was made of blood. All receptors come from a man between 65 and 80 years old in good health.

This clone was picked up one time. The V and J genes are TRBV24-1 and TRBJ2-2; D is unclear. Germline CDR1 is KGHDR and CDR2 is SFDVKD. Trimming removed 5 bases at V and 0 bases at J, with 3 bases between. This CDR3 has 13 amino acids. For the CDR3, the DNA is TGTGCCACCAGTGCCACGAACACCGGGGAGCTGTTTTTT. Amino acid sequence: CATSATNTGELFF.

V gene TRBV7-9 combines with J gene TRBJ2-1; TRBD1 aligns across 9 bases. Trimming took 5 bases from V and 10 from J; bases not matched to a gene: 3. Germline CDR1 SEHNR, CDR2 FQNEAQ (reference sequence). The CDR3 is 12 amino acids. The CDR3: CASSLGTGEQFF. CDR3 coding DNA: TGTGCCAGCAGCCTGGGGACAGGGGAGCAGTTCTTC.

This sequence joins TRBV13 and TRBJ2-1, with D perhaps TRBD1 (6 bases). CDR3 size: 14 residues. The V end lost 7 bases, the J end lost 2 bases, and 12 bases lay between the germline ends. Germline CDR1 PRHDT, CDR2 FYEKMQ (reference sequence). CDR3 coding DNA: TGTGCCAGCACCCTCTGGACAGCCTACAATGAGCAGTTCTTC. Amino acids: CASTLWTAYNEQFF.

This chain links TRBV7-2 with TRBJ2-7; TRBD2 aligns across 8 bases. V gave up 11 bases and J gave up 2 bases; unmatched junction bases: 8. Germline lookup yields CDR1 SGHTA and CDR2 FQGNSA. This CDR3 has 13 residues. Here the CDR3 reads CAVFTGGPYEQYF. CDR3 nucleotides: TGTGCCGTATTTACGGGGGGGCCCTACGAGCAGTACTTC. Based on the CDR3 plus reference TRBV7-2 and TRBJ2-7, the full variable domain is GAGVSQSPSNKVTEKGKDVELRCDPISGHTALYWYRQSLGQGLEFLIYFQGNSAPDKSGLPSDRFSAERTGGSVSTLTIQRTQQEDSAVYLCAVFTGGPYEQYFGPGTRLTVT.

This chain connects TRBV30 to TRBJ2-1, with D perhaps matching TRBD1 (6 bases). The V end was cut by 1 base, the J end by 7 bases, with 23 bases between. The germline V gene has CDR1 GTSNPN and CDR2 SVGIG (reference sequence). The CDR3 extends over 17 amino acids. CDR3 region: CAWSAPHDRGGLNEQFF. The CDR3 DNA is TGTGCCTGGAGTGCACCTCACGACAGAGGGGGATTGAATGAGCAGTTCTTC.

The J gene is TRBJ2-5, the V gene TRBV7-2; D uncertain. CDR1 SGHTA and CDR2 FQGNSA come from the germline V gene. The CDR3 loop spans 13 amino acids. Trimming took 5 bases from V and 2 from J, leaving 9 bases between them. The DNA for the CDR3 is TGTGCCAGCAGCCCCCTCGCTCAAGAGACCCAGTACTTC. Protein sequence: CASSPLAQETQYF.

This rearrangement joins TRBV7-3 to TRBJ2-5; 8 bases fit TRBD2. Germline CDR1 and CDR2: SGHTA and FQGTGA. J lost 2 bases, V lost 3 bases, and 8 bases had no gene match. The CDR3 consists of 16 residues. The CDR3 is CASSFPAGVKQETQYF. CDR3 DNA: TGTGCCAGCAGCTTTCCAGCGGGAGTTAAGCAAGAGACCCAGTACTTC. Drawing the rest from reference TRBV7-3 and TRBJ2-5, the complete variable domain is GAGVSQTPSNKVTEKGKYVELRCDPISGHTALYWYRQSLGQGPEFLIYFQGTGAADDSGLPNDRFFAVRPEGSVSTLKIQRTERGDSAVYLCASSFPAGVKQETQYFGPGTRLLVL.

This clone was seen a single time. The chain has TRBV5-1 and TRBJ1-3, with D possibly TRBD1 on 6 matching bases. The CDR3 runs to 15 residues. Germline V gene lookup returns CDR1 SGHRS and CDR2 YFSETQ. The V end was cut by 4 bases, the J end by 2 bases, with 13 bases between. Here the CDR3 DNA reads TGCGCCAGCAGCGATCCGGGGGCGGCTGGAAACACCATATATTTT. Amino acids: CASSDPGAAGNTIYF. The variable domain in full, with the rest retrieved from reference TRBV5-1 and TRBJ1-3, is KAGVTQTPRYLIKTRGQQVTLSCSPISGHRSVSWYQQTPGQGLQFLFEYFSETQRNKGNFPGRFSGRQFSNSRSEMNVSTLELGDSALYLCASSDPGAAGNTIYFGEGSWLTVV.

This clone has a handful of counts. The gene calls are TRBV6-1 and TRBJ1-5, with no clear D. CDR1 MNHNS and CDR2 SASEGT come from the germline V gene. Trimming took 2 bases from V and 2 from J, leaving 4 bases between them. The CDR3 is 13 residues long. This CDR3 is CASSERRNQPQHF. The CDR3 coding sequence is TGTGCCAGCAGTGAACGGCGCAATCAGCCCCAGCATTTT.

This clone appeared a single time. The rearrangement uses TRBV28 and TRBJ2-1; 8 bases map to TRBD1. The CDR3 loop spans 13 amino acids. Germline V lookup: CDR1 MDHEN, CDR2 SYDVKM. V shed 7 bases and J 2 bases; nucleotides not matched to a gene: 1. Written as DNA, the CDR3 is TGTGCCAGCACGGGACAGGCCTACAATGAGCAGTTCTTC. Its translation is CASTGQAYNEQFF.

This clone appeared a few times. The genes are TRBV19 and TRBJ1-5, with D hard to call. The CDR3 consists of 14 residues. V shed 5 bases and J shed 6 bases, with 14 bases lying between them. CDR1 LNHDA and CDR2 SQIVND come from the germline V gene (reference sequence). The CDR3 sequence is CASSPRELGQPQHF. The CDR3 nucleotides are TGTGCCAGTAGTCCCCGGGAGTTGGGTCAGCCCCAGCATTTT.

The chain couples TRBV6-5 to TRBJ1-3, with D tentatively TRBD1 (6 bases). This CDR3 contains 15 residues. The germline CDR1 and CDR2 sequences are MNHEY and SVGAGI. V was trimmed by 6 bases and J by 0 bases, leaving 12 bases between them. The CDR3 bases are TGTGCCAGCAGACCTACAGGGAACTCTGGAAACACCATATATTTT. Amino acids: CASRPTGNSGNTIYF.

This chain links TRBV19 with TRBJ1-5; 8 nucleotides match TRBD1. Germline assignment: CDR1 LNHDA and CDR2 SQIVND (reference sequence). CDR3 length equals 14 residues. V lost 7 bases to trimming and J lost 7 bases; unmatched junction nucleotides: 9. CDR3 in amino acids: CASNRQGLEQPQHF. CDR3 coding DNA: TGTGCCAGTAATCGACAGGGGCTGGAACAGCCCCAGCATTTT.